A selection of T cell receptor beta chains follows, all from one sample in a study of CD8 T cells in Susac syndrome. TCRdb re-analysed the immunoSEQ multiplex PCR reads in MiXCR, keeping a single row per CDR3 protein. The sample holds tens of thousands of distinct CDR3 sequences, about 95% seen once. The material sequenced was CD4+ T cells from PBMCs. The source of these receptors is a human donor with Susac syndrome. CDR3s include the opening cysteine and the closing phenylalanine or tryptophan. The order of the fields is CDR3 DNA, CDR3 protein, D gene, V gene, clone size, J gene. D genes are given only for firm matches. Size tells how often a clone was seen (once, few, many) or the class of an expanded clone, and some rows leave it out.

TGTGCCAGCAGCCCCTACGGGAAAGAGACCCAGTACTTC	CASSPYGKETQYF	.	TRBV11-2	.	TRBJ2-5
TGTGCCAGCAGCTTGGTAACTAGCGGAAATATGGAGACCCAGTACTTC	CASSLVTSGNMETQYF	TRBD2	TRBV5-6	.	TRBJ2-5
TGTGCCTGGTCGGGGGATCGGTATGGCTACACCTTC	CAWSGDRYGYTF	.	TRBV30	.	TRBJ1-2
TGTGCCAGCAGTCCCCGAGGGGAAACAGATACGCAGTATTTT	CASSPRGETDTQYF	.	TRBV12-3/TRBV12-4	.	TRBJ2-3
TGTGCCAGCAGTCAACGCAGGGAGGGGGGTGAGCAGTTCTTC	CASSQRREGGEQFF	.	TRBV6-6	.	TRBJ2-1
TGTGCCAGCAGCTCCGCAACAGGAAATGGCTACACCTTC	CASSSATGNGYTF	.	TRBV5-8	.	TRBJ1-2
TGTGCCAGCAGCTACCCGGACAGCAATCAGCCCCAGCATTTT	CASSYPDSNQPQHF	.	TRBV7-9	few	TRBJ1-5
TGTGCCAGCAGCTTGGCAGGGCCCGGCGCTGAAGCTTTCTTT	CASSLAGPGAEAFF	.	TRBV5-4	.	TRBJ1-1
TGTGCCAGCAGCCACCTCTCCGGGGAGCAGTACTTC	CASSHLSGEQYF	.	TRBV5-4	.	TRBJ2-7
TGTGCCAGCATACCTAGCGGGGGCTACGAGCAGTACTTC	CASIPSGGYEQYF	TRBD2	TRBV6-5	.	TRBJ2-7
TGTGCCAGCAGCCAGGGAGCGGGTTCGAGCTCCTACAATGAGCAGTTCTTC	CASSQGAGSSSYNEQFF	.	TRBV3-1	.	TRBJ2-1
TGTGCCAGCAGCTCCCCCGGGGGCGCCTACAATGAGCAGTTCTTC	CASSSPGGAYNEQFF	.	TRBV7-6	once	TRBJ2-1
TGTGCCTGGAGTGGGGGGGAGCTTAGCAATCAGCCCCAGCATTTT	CAWSGGELSNQPQHF	.	TRBV30	.	TRBJ1-5
TGTGCCACCAGTGATTACCTTGCGGGGAACACTGAAGCTTTCTTT	CATSDYLAGNTEAFF	.	TRBV24-1	.	TRBJ1-1
TGTGCCAGCAGACCCCCCCAGAGTCCCCCGTTCTTC	CASRPPQSPPFF	.	TRBV9	once	TRBJ2-1
TGCAGTGCCCCGGGACAGGGTAGTGTGAACACTGAAGCTTTCTTT	CSAPGQGSVNTEAFF	TRBD1	TRBV20-1	.	TRBJ1-1
TGTGCCAGCAGTATAAGGGGACAGGGGTCCATATACTTC	CASSIRGQGSIYF	TRBD1	TRBV12-3/TRBV12-4	.	TRBJ2-5
TGTGCCAGCAGTTTAACGGAGCCCCAGCATTTT	CASSLTEPQHF	.	TRBV12-3/TRBV12-4	.	TRBJ1-5
TGTGCCAGCAGCGTTCGCACAGGGGGCTCCGGGGAGCTGTTTTTT	CASSVRTGGSGELFF	TRBD1	TRBV9	.	TRBJ2-2
TGTGCCAGCAGTTCTTTGAACACCATATATTTT	CASSSLNTIYF	.	TRBV28	.	TRBJ1-3
TGTGCCAGCAGCTTGGGGGCAGGGGATACTGAAGCTTTCTTT	CASSLGAGDTEAFF	.	TRBV5-4	.	TRBJ1-1
TGTGCCATCAGTAGCGGGGGCAACCAAGAGACCCAGTACTTC	CAISSGGNQETQYF	TRBD2	TRBV10-3	.	TRBJ2-5
TGTGCCTGGGGGAAAGGGCTTATCACTGAAGCTTTCTTT	CAWGKGLITEAFF	.	TRBV30	.	TRBJ1-1
TGTGCCACCAGTGATTCCCGGGCTGGGGGATTTGATCAGCCCCAGCATTTT	CATSDSRAGGFDQPQHF	.	TRBV24-1	.	TRBJ1-5
TGTGCCTGGAGTGTACCCGAGGGGAGAGAGACCCAGTACTTC	CAWSVPEGRETQYF	.	TRBV30	.	TRBJ2-5
TGTGCCAGCAGCGTTCAGGGGGCCAATGAGCAGTTCTTC	CASSVQGANEQFF	TRBD1	TRBV9	.	TRBJ2-1
TGCAGTGCTACAGGGAACACTGAAGCTTTCTTT	CSATGNTEAFF	.	TRBV20-1	.	TRBJ1-1
TGTGCCAGTTTAGCGGGGGATACCTACGAGCAGTACTTC	CASLAGDTYEQYF	TRBD2	TRBV19	.	TRBJ2-7
TGTGCCAGCAGCCACCGGACCGGGGAGCTGTTTTTT	CASSHRTGELFF	.	TRBV14	.	TRBJ2-2
TGTGCCAGCAGTTCGGACAGGGGGTCCTACGAGCAGTACTTC	CASSSDRGSYEQYF	TRBD1	TRBV6-5	.	TRBJ2-7
TGTGCCAGCACCCCTCCCCGAGTATCTGGAAACACCATATATTTT	CASTPPRVSGNTIYF	.	TRBV12-3/TRBV12-4	.	TRBJ1-3
TGTGCCAGCAGTGACCCCTTAAATGAGCAGTTCTTC	CASSDPLNEQFF	.	TRBV25-1	.	TRBJ2-1
TGCAGTGCTAGAGATGGAGGCGTTGATTACGAGCAGTACTTC	CSARDGGVDYEQYF	.	TRBV20-1	once	TRBJ2-7
TGCGCCAGCAGCTTGGGGGGGGATAAGAGTGAAGCTTTCTTT	CASSLGGDKSEAFF	.	TRBV5-1	.	TRBJ1-1
TGTGCCAGCGGCCCATCGGGACAGGGTCTCTACGAGCAGTACTTC	CASGPSGQGLYEQYF	TRBD1	TRBV3-1	.	TRBJ2-7
TGTGCCAGCAGCTTAGTGGGGGCGCAGGATACGCAGTATTTT	CASSLVGAQDTQYF	.	TRBV7-9	.	TRBJ2-3
TGTGCCAGCAGCGACAGCAACCTTGAAAAACTGTTTTTT	CASSDSNLEKLFF	.	TRBV6-5	.	TRBJ1-4
TGCAGCGGATCCGGGACTTCGTCCTACGAGCAGTACTTC	CSGSGTSSYEQYF	.	TRBV29-1	.	TRBJ2-7
TGCAGTGCTAGGAGGCTAGCGGCTAGCACAGATACGCAGTATTTT	CSARRLAASTDTQYF	TRBD2	TRBV20-1	.	TRBJ2-3
TGTGCCAGCAGCGCTCGACTAGCAAGCACAGATACGCAGTATTTT	CASSARLASTDTQYF	TRBD2	TRBV9	.	TRBJ2-3
TGCAGCGTTGAAGCCGGGACAGGGTTCTTCAAAAACATTCAGTACTTC	CSVEAGTGFFKNIQYF	TRBD1	TRBV29-1	.	TRBJ2-4
TGTGCCAGCAGCTTGGACAGGCGGTCGGGTGAGCAGTTCTTC	CASSLDRRSGEQFF	TRBD1	TRBV7-7	.	TRBJ2-1
TGTGCCAGCAGCCACCTGGGACAGGCGGACCTTAACTATGGCTACACCTTC	CASSHLGQADLNYGYTF	TRBD1	TRBV7-6	once	TRBJ1-2
TGTGCCAGCAGTGCGGGACAGCCTGGAGGGGGAGCTTTCTTT	CASSAGQPGGGAFF	TRBD1	TRBV12-3/TRBV12-4	.	TRBJ1-1
TGCACCGGGGGACAGTCCTTCCAAGAGACCCAGTACTTC	CTGGQSFQETQYF	.	TRBV29-1	once	TRBJ2-5
TGTGCCAGCAGCCAAGATTACGGGGCAGTTAATCAGCCCCAGCATTTT	CASSQDYGAVNQPQHF	.	TRBV3-1	.	TRBJ1-5
TGCAGTGCTAGCGGGGACAGAACCTACGAGCAGTACTTC	CSASGDRTYEQYF	TRBD1	TRBV20-1	.	TRBJ2-7
TGCGCCAGCAGTGAGTCAAGGACTAGCGGCGGGGAAAACATTCAGTACTTC	CASSESRTSGGENIQYF	TRBD2	TRBV10-1	.	TRBJ2-4
TGTGCCATCAGTGACGATCAGGGCTATGGCTACACCTTC	CAISDDQGYGYTF	.	TRBV10-3	.	TRBJ1-2
TGTGCCAGCAGTCTACAGAGCCCTGAGCCCCAGCATTTT	CASSLQSPEPQHF	.	TRBV12-3/TRBV12-4	.	TRBJ1-5
TGCGCCAGCAGCCAAGCCCGATATTCAGGCACTGAAGCTTTCTTT	CASSQARYSGTEAFF	.	TRBV4-1	.	TRBJ1-1
TGTGCCTGGAGTGCAGACTCCTATAGCACAGATACGCAGTATTTT	CAWSADSYSTDTQYF	.	TRBV30	.	TRBJ2-3
TGTGCCCGCCCATGTAAAGCCTCTGGGGCCAACGTCCTGACTTTC	CARPCKASGANVLTF	.	TRBV6-7	.	TRBJ2-6